A single sample is the source of the 18 T cell receptor beta chains below, sequenced in a study of T cells after yellow fever vaccination. TCRdb redid the calling of the 5' RACE reads with MiXCR, one entry per CDR3 protein. This table has roughly 99,000 distinct CDR3 sequences, 5.8% appearing once. The sequencing here drew on CD8+ T cells sorted from PBMCs, taken 10 days after the yellow fever booster vaccination. The source is a man between 18 and 35 years old who received the YFV17D yellow fever vaccine.

The chain has TRBV7-9 and TRBJ1-2, with 8 bases identical to TRBD1. Germline CDR1 and CDR2: SEHNR and FQNEAQ (reference sequence). V shed 5 bases and J 8 bases; nucleotides not matched to a gene: 13. The CDR3 runs 15 residues. The CDR3 DNA sequence: TGTGCCAGCAGCCCCCCCGACCAGACAGGGGACGGCTACACCTTC. Translated: CASSPPDQTGDGYTF.

This clonotype occurred a few times. The V and J genes are TRBV20-1 and TRBJ2-7; 7 bases are shared with TRBD1. The ends lost 6 bases at V and 3 bases at J; junction bases unmatched: 20. The germline gives CDR1 DFQATT, CDR2 SNEGSKA (reference sequence). The CDR3 covers 17 residues. The CDR3 reads CSAGPKGQPNLFYEQYV. The CDR3 nucleotides read TGCAGTGCCGGCCCTAAGGGACAGCCAAACCTATTCTACGAGCAGTACGTC.

This clonotype has a count of ten or more. V is TRBV5-1 and J is TRBJ1-2; D is undetermined. The CDR3 sequence is 15 residues long. Trimming took off 0 bases at V and 1 base at J, with 10 bases between the two ends. Germline V gene sequence: CDR1 SGHRS, CDR2 YFSETQ. The CDR3 bases are TGCGCCAGCAGCTTGGAAATAACAAGTAACTATGGCTACACCTTC. It specifies CASSLEITSNYGYTF.

This chain uses TRBV3-1 with TRBJ1-2; 7 positions match TRBD1. Losses at the gene ends were 0 bases for V and 4 bases for J; bases not matched to a gene: 5. The CDR3 consists of 15 residues. Germline-derived CDR1 and CDR2 are LGHDT and YNNKEL (reference sequence). The CDR3 nucleotides are TGTGCCAGCAGCCAAGATCCGACAGGGAGCTATGGCTACACCTTC. Its translation is CASSQDPTGSYGYTF.

V gene TRBV12-3 or TRBV12-4 combines with J gene TRBJ1-2; D possibly corresponds to TRBD1 (5 bases). The CDR3 length is 16 residues. Trimming left V 6 bases short and J 5 bases short, with 22 bases between. The CDR3 protein is CASSHLTGTPSYGYTF. CDR3 sequence (DNA): TGTGCCAGCAGCCATTTAACCGGGACCCCTTCTTATGGCTACACCTTC.

DNA of the CDR3: TGTGCCAGCAGCAAAGGGGGGGGGCGACTCGGTGAGCAGTTCTTC. Residues: CASSKGGGRLGEQFF. This rearrangement joins TRBV7-9 to TRBJ2-1; a possible D gene is TRBD2 (7 bases). CDR3 size: 15 residues. Germline CDR1 is SEHNR and CDR2 is FQNEAQ (reference sequence). Trimming removed 5 bases from V and 9 bases from J, with 20 bases in between.

The chain couples TRBV3-1 to TRBJ2-5, with 8 bases aligning to TRBD1. CDR1 LGHDT and CDR2 YNNKEL come from the germline V gene (reference sequence). This CDR3 region has 16 residues. J gave up 5 bases and V 2 bases, and 10 bases lay outside the gene matches. CDR3 DNA sequence: TGTGCCAGCAGCCAATGGGCGACAGGGGAGGATGAGACCCAGTACTTC. It translates to CASSQWATGEDETQYF.

This clonotype was found many times. This sequence joins TRBV29-1 and TRBJ2-5; D call uncertain. This CDR3 comprises 12 residues. V was trimmed by 3 bases and J by 2 bases, leaving 7 bases between them. CDR1 is SQVTM and CDR2 is ANQGSEA in the germline V gene. This chain's CDR3 is CSVEATQETQYF. DNA for the CDR3: TGCAGCGTTGAGGCCACACAAGAGACCCAGTACTTC.

This clonotype was counted a few times. This chain uses TRBV6-5 with TRBJ2-2; D gene unclear. This CDR3 comprises 14 residues. The germline V gene encodes CDR1 MNHEY and CDR2 SVGAGI. The ends were cut back, 0 bases at V and 2 bases at J, with 4 bases in the middle. The DNA of the CDR3 is TGTGCCAGCAGTTACTCGAGTAACACCGGGGAGCTGTTTTTT. Its translation is CASSYSSNTGELFF.

This clonotype was counted at least ten times. The chain joins TRBV7-6 to TRBJ2-7, with 10 bases lining up with TRBD1. Germline lookup yields CDR1 SGHVS and CDR2 FNYEAQ. The CDR3 is 15 residues long. The junction had 5 bases not matched to a gene; V was cut back by 3 bases and J by 3 bases. The CDR3 bases are TGTGCCAGCAGCTTGGGACAGGGGCCCGGCTACGAGCAGTACGTC. Encoded protein: CASSLGQGPGYEQYV.

This clonotype has more than one count but fewer than ten. This could be a read error, since a much larger clone is one nucleotide away. This sequence joins TRBV15 and TRBJ1-5, with TRBD1 as a possible D gene (5 bases). Looked up from germline, CDR1 is LNHNV and CDR2 is YYDKDF (reference sequence). The length of the CDR3 is 15 residues. Trimming removed 5 bases at V and 6 bases at J, with 17 bases between. CDR3 sequence: CATSRAPRGGQPQHF. CDR3 bases: TGTGCCACCAGCCGAGCTCCTCGTGGGGGTCAGCCCCAGCATTTT.

The chain is built from TRBV19 and TRBJ2-1, with a tentative D call TRBD2 (5 bases). Germline CDR1 LNHDA, CDR2 SQIVND (reference sequence). V was shortened by 6 bases and J by 3 bases, with 21 bases between the two germline ends. The CDR3 extends over 17 amino acids. The CDR3 sequence: CASSISYSGLIYNEQFF. The DNA of the CDR3 is TGTGCCAGTAGCATCTCGTACTCTGGACTCATCTACAATGAGCAGTTCTTC. Looking up the rest from reference TRBV19 and TRBJ2-1 gives the full variable domain: DGGITQSPKYLFRKEGQNVTLSCEQNLNHDAMYWYRQDPGQGLRLIYYSQIVNDFQKGDIAEGYSVSREKKESFPLTVTSAQKNPTAFYLCASSISYSGLIYNEQFFGPGTRLTVL.

This clonotype was counted ten times or more. The genes are TRBV15 and TRBJ2-5; 8 bases agree with TRBD2. Per germline, CDR1 LNHNV and CDR2 YYDKDF (reference sequence). The V and J ends lost 5 bases and 2 bases, in that order; junction bases with no gene match: 4. This CDR3 contains 14 residues. Written as DNA, the CDR3 is TGTGCCACCAGCCCCCGGGGGGGGCAAGAGACCCAGTACTTC. Translation gives CATSPRGGQETQYF.

The chain links TRBV11-2 to TRBJ1-1; no firm D call. CDR1 and CDR2 (germline): SGHAT, FQNNGV. The CDR3 contains 16 residues. Between the trimmed V and J ends, which lost 5 bases and 3 bases, there was a span of 19 bases. For the CDR3, the DNA is TGTGCCAGCAGCCTGGAGTTTTGGGGAGGGTACACTGAAGCTTTCTTT. Its translation is CASSLEFWGGYTEAFF. Based on the CDR3 plus reference TRBV11-2 and TRBJ1-1, the full variable domain is EAGVAQSPRYKIIEKRQSVAFWCNPISGHATLYWYQQILGQGPKLLIQFQNNGVVDDSQLPKDRFSAERLKGVDSTLKIQPAKLEDSAVYLCASSLEFWGGYTEAFFGQGTRLTVV.

The chain uses TRBV7-9 and TRBJ1-2; tentative D call: TRBD1 (5 bases). CDR1 is SEHNR and CDR2 is FQNEAQ in the germline V gene (reference sequence). This CDR3 region has 13 residues. The V end lost 3 bases, the J end lost 6 bases, and 11 bases lay between the germline ends. CDR3 nucleotides: TGTGCCAGCAGCTTGGGACGCTCCGATGGCTACACCTTC. It codes for CASSLGRSDGYTF.

This clonotype has at least ten counts. The rearrangement uses TRBV6-2 or TRBV6-3 and TRBJ2-2; D remains unclear. CDR3 length equals 14 residues. V was trimmed by 1 base and J by 5 bases, leaving 8 bases between them. CDR1 is MNHEY, CDR2 SVGEGT, per germline. The CDR3, as DNA: TGTGCCAGCAGTTACTACGTCGGTACCGGGGAGCTGTTTTTT. It yields the protein CASSYYVGTGELFF.

This chain connects TRBV12-3 or TRBV12-4 to TRBJ2-6, with 13 bases that match TRBD2. This CDR3 region has 18 residues. V trimming: 5 bases; J trimming: 4 bases; junction bases outside the gene matches: 8. The CDR3 region has the DNA TGTGCCAGCAGTCCAAAGGGACTAGCGGGGACGGGGGCCAACGTCCTGACTTTC. Translation: CASSPKGLAGTGANVLTF.

In this sample, this clonotype turned up many times. This rearrangement joins TRBV12-3 or TRBV12-4 to TRBJ2-3; TRBD2 matches 14 bases. V trimming: 6 bases; J trimming: 5 bases; junction bases outside the gene matches: 4. The CDR3 length is 15 residues. CDR3 nucleotides: TGTGCCAGCAGGAAAGGGACTAGCGGGGGAGATACGCAGTATTTT. This sequence encodes CASRKGTSGGDTQYF.